Following are 10 T cell receptor beta chains from one sample sequenced in a study of shared clonotypes between healthy human individuals. The repertoire was sequenced with immunoSEQ multiplex PCR; TCRdb's copy has only in-frame clones and lacks some. The top ten hold roughly 0.4% of the sample, which has around 1.5 million clones, 98% seen once. The sample consisted of naive CD4+ T cells sorted from blood. Subset in this sample: CD45RA+ positively selected. Receptors originate from a man aged 25 to 45 in good health.

The V call is TRBV7-2, the J call TRBJ2-1; TRBD2 matches 9 bases. The CDR3 spans 15 residues. V dropped 7 bases and J dropped 4; count of bases not matched to a gene: 8. Germline-derived CDR1 and CDR2 are SGHTA and FQGNSA. In nucleotides, the CDR3 is TGTGCCAGCAAAGTTGGGCTAGCGGGATACAATGAGCAGTTCTTC. This gives the protein CASKVGLAGYNEQFF.

The rearrangement joins TRBV10-3 to TRBJ1-5, with a tentative D call TRBD1 (5 bases). V was clipped by 3 bases and J by 7 bases, with 16 bases between them. From germline, CDR1 is ENHRY and CDR2 SYGVKD. This CDR3 comprises 15 residues. CDR3 nucleotide sequence: TGTGCCATCAGTGACTCCCGAGGGACCGGGCAGCCCCAGCATTTT. This sequence encodes CAISDSRGTGQPQHF.

This chain joins TRBV5-1 and TRBJ2-1; TRBD1 aligns across 8 bases. Germline V gene data show CDR1 as SGHRS and CDR2 as YFSETQ. CDR3 length: 17 residues. J lost 6 bases, V lost 0 bases, and 11 bases had no gene match. The CDR3 DNA reads as TGCGCCAGCAGCTTGGCCCGAGGACAGGGACGGAGCAATGAGCAGTTCTTC. It translates to CASSLARGQGRSNEQFF. The full variable domain, in which reference TRBV5-1 and TRBJ2-1 provide the parts outside the CDR3, is KAGVTQTPRYLIKTRGQQVTLSCSPISGHRSVSWYQQTPGQGLQFLFEYFSETQRNKGNFPGRFSGRQFSNSRSEMNVSTLELGDSALYLCASSLARGQGRSNEQFFGPGTRLTVL.

V usage is TRBV28 and J usage is TRBJ2-1; no clear D. Germline V gene sequence: CDR1 MDHEN, CDR2 SYDVKM. This CDR3 has 13 amino acids. Trimming left V 2 bases short and J 9 bases short, with 11 bases between. The CDR3 is CASSLGVPGEQFF. CDR3 coding DNA: TGTGCCAGCAGTTTAGGAGTTCCGGGTGAGCAGTTCTTC.

The chain carries TRBV9 and TRBJ2-2; D is possibly TRBD2 (6 bases). Trimming pared 0 bases from V and 5 bases from J, leaving 11 bases between. Germline V CDR1 and CDR2: SGDLS, YYNGEE. This CDR3 has 15 residues. CDR3 region: CASSVGTAGTGELFF. The CDR3 nucleotides are TGTGCCAGCAGCGTAGGGACGGCGGGGACCGGGGAGCTGTTTTTT.

The V and J genes are TRBV5-1 and TRBJ2-1; 8 bases fit TRBD1. The CDR3 is 13 amino acids. The germline V gene has CDR1 SGHRS and CDR2 YFSETQ. Trimming cost V 7 bases and J 9 bases; bases outside gene matches: 9. The CDR3 region is CASQLIDRGEQFF. As DNA, the CDR3 is TGCGCCAGCCAGCTAATCGACAGGGGTGAGCAGTTCTTC.

J is TRBJ1-5 and V is TRBV15; D not resolved. V lost 6 bases to trimming and J lost 5 bases, with 14 bases between them. The CDR3 is 14 amino acids. Per the germline V gene, CDR1 is LNHNV and CDR2 is YYDKDF (reference sequence). CDR3 nucleotides: TGTGCCACCAGTAGGCAGGAGCTTTATCAGCCCCAGCATTTT. Translating gives CATSRQELYQPQHF. Variable domain in full (rest from reference TRBV15 and TRBJ1-5): DAMVIQNPRYQVTQFGKPVTLSCSQTLNHNVMYWYQQKSSQAPKLLFHYYDKDFNNEADTPDNFQSRRPNTSFCFLDIRSPGLGDTAMYLCATSRQELYQPQHFGDGTRLSIL.

The gene calls are TRBV4-2 and TRBJ1-2; 8 nucleotides agree with TRBD1. From germline, CDR1 is LGHNA and CDR2 YNFKEQ. The CDR3 extends over 15 amino acids. The V segment lost 0 bases and the J segment 4 bases; nucleotides outside the gene matches: 4. Here the CDR3 reads CASSQDGTGGYGYTF. CDR3 bases: TGTGCCAGCAGCCAAGATGGCACAGGGGGCTATGGCTACACCTTC.

The sample holds a few counts of this clone. The gene calls are TRBV7-8 and TRBJ2-7; 9 bases line up with TRBD1. Germline lookup yields CDR1 SGHVS and CDR2 FQNEAQ. The junction had 17 bases not matched to a gene; V was cut back by 4 bases and J by 4 bases. The CDR3 extends over 18 amino acids. CDR3 sequence reads: CASSSGTGIIRPAYEQYF. CDR3 in DNA: TGTGCCAGCAGCTCTGGGACAGGGATTATCCGGCCGGCTTACGAGCAGTACTTC.

This chain connects TRBV4-1 to TRBJ2-1; TRBD2 matches 8 bases. The ends lost 6 bases at V and 7 bases at J; junction bases unmatched: 14. Germline-derived CDR1 and CDR2 are MGHRA and YSYEKL. This CDR3 is 16 amino acids long. CDR3 protein: CASRPGLARGVNEQFF. In DNA form, the CDR3 reads TGCGCCAGCAGACCAGGACTAGCTAGGGGGGTTAATGAGCAGTTCTTC.